Included here is one TCR beta chain sequence, with context. This entry is derived from a study of blood T cell repertoires in COVID-19. Here immunoSEQ multiplex PCR was the method, and the copy in TCRdb shows in-frame clones only, minus some. The top ten clones hold 7.2% of a sample with about 210,000 clones, around three quarters of them seen once. This CDR3 is 17 amino acids long. Germline V lookup: CDR1 SEHNR, CDR2 FQNEAQ (reference sequence). V trimming: 5 bases; J trimming: 6 bases; junction bases outside the gene matches: 13. The chain links TRBV7-9 to TRBJ2-1; 10 positions match TRBD2. The clonotype originates from an older woman with acute or convalescent COVID-19. The sample comprised peripheral blood. CDR3 sequence reads: CASSPWERGGVSNEQFF. In DNA, the CDR3 is TGTGCCAGCAGCCCCTGGGAGCGGGGGGGCGTATCCAATGAGCAGTTCTTC.